These T cell receptor beta chains were read from a single sample in a study of glioma-infiltrating T cells. TCRdb reprocessed the multiplex PCR reads via MiXCR and lists one record per CDR3 protein. This table has about 2,500 distinct CDR3 sequences, approximately 69% appearing once. Sample: glioma tissue, nonneoplastic brain tissue, or PBMCs (not recorded which). Receptor source: a human donor with low-grade glioma or glioblastoma, undergoing nonglioma brain surgery, or in good health (not recorded which). CDR3s include the opening cysteine and the closing phenylalanine or tryptophan. Fields, in order: V gene, clone size, J gene, D gene, CDR3 protein, CDR3 DNA. D genes are given only for firm matches. Not every row has a clone size; where given, it reads once, few, many or a size class.

TRBV20-1,NA,TRBJ2-5,NA,CSASSADSTQETQYF,TGCAGTGCCAGCAGTGCCGACTCAACACAAGAGACCCAGTACTTC
TRBV3-1,NA,TRBJ2-5,TRBD2,CASGQGGGQETQYF,TGTGCCAGCGGCCAAGGCGGGGGCCAAGAGACCCAGTACTTC
TRBV7-2,NA,TRBJ1-5,NA,CVSSTGDSNQPQHF,TGTGTTAGCAGCACAGGAGATAGCAATCAGCCCCAGCATTTT
TRBV12-3/TRBV12-4,NA,TRBJ1-5,NA,CDSSLVSEGEPYSNKPQHF,TGTGACAGCAGTTTAGTATCGGAAGGGGAGCCATATAGCAATAAGCCCCAGCATTTT
TRBV13,many,TRBJ2-7,TRBD1,CASSLTGRADEQYF,TGTGCCAGCAGCTTGACAGGGCGCGCGGACGAGCAGTACTTC
TRBV27,NA,TRBJ2-5,NA,CASSLVGQETQYF,TGTGCCAGCAGTCTAGTAGGTCAAGAGACCCAGTACTTC
TRBV11-2,NA,TRBJ1-4,NA,CASSFVEPGNGKLFF,TGTGCCAGCAGCTTCGTAGAACCGGGGAATGGAAAACTGTTTTTT
TRBV6-1,NA,TRBJ2-1,NA,CASSNQGPGTYNEQFF,TGTGCCAGCAGTAACCAGGGGCCTGGGACCTACAATGAGCAGTTCTTC
TRBV12-3/TRBV12-4,NA,TRBJ1-2,TRBD1,CASSLAGGHYGHTF,TGTGCAAGCAGTTTAGCAGGGGGGCACTATGGCCACACCTTC
TRBV7-2,NA,TRBJ2-3,NA,CASSLAPHTDTQYF,TGTGCCAGCAGCCTAGCTCCCCACACAGATACGCAGTATTTT
TRBV20-1,NA,TRBJ1-5,NA,CSARPAGPRNQLQHF,TGCAGTGCTAGGCCAGCCGGGCCCAGGAATCAGCTCCAGCATTTT
TRBV4-2,few,TRBJ2-3,TRBD2,CASSQEGPSGRTDTQYF,TGTGCCAGCAGCCAAGAGGGACCTAGCGGGAGAACAGATACGCAGTATTTT
TRBV27,few,TRBJ1-1,TRBD1,CAGETGRTEAFF,TGTGCCGGGGAGACAGGGAGGACTGAAGCTTTCTTT
TRBV7-9,NA,TRBJ1-4,TRBD1,CASRDSDEKLFF,TGTGCCAGCCGGGACAGCGATGAAAAACTGTTTTTT
TRBV20-1,NA,TRBJ2-1,TRBD2,CSASRRTSGVYNEQFF,TGCAGTGCCAGCAGGAGGACTAGCGGGGTCTACAATGAGCAGTTCTTC
TRBV19,NA,TRBJ1-5,NA,CASGTGDSDQPQHF,TGTGCAAGTGGCACAGGAGATAGCGATCAGCCCCAGCATTTT
TRBV7-6,NA,TRBJ2-1,TRBD1,CASSPTGQEGNEQFF,TGTGCCAGCAGCCCCACGGGACAGGAGGGCAATGAGCAGTTCTTC
TRBV6-2/TRBV6-3,NA,TRBJ2-5,TRBD2,CASSLSTSGQETQYF,TGTGCCAGCAGTCTTTCGACTAGCGGACAAGAGACCCAGTACTTC
TRBV9,NA,TRBJ1-6,NA,CASVDPGNSPLHF,TGTGCCAGCGTAGATCCGGGGAATTCACCCCTCCACTTT
TRBV15,NA,TRBJ1-2,TRBD1,CATSSITGDRGYTF,TGTGCCACCAGCAGTATAACAGGGGATAGAGGCTACACCTTC
TRBV7-2,NA,TRBJ2-3,NA,CASSLAPNTAPQYF,TGTGCCAGCAGCTTAGCTCCCAACACAGCTCCGCAGTATTTT
TRBV6-6,NA,TRBJ1-1,NA,CASSYRRRNTEALF,TGTGCCAGCAGTTACAGGAGACGGAACACTGAAGCTCTCTTT
TRBV6-2/TRBV6-3,few,TRBJ2-1,NA,CASYTAGQSSYNEQFF,TGTGCCAGTTACACCGCCGGACAGAGCTCCTACAATGAGCAGTTCTTC
TRBV9,NA,TRBJ2-1,NA,CASSVDSAPRATDTQFF,TGTGCCAGCAGCGTAGATAGCGCCCCCCGAGCAACAGATACGCAGTTCTTC
TRBV6-1,NA,TRBJ2-7,TRBD1,CASSFRQGEQYF,TGTGCCAGCAGTTTCCGACAGGGCGAGCAGTACTTC
TRBV6-2/TRBV6-3,NA,TRBJ2-2,NA,CASGWGATGEPFF,TGTGCCAGCGGGTGGGGAGCCACCGGGGAGCCGTTTTTT
TRBV20-1,NA,TRBJ2-1,NA,CSASSRGLLLYNEQFF,TGCAGTGCTAGCAGCCGGGGGCTATTATTATACAATGAGCAGTTCTTC
TRBV7-2,NA,TRBJ2-3,NA,CASSLAPNTGTTYF,TGTGCCAGCAGCTTAGCTCCAAACACAGGTACGACGTATTTT
TRBV10-3,NA,TRBJ1-5,NA,CTISDSMTNHPQHF,TGTACCATCAGTGACTCGATGACCAATCATCCCCAGCATTTT
TRBV3-1,many,TRBJ2-5,TRBD1,CASSPGTGGETQYF,TGTGCCAGCAGCCCGGGGACAGGGGGAGAGACCCAGTACTTC
TRBV14,once,TRBJ2-7,TRBD2,CASGPERTSYERCF,TGTGCCAGCGGCCCAGAGAGGACTAGCTACGAGCGGTGCTTC
TRBV12-3/TRBV12-4,NA,TRBJ1-5,TRBD1,CASSITGDQPQHF,TGTGCCAGCAGTATAACAGGGGATCAGCCCCAGCATTTT